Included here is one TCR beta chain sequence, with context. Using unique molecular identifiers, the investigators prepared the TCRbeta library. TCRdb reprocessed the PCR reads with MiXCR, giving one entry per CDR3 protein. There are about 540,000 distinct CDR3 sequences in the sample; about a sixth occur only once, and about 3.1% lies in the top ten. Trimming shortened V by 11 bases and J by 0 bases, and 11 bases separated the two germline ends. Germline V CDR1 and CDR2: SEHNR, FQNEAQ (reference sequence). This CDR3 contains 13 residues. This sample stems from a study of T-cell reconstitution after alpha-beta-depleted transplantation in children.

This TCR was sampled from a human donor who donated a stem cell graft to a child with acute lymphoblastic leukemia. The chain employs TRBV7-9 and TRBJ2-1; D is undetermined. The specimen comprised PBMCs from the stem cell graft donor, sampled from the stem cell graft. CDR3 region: CAVSFSSYNEQFF. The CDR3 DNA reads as TGTGCCGTAAGCTTCAGCTCCTACAATGAGCAGTTCTTC.